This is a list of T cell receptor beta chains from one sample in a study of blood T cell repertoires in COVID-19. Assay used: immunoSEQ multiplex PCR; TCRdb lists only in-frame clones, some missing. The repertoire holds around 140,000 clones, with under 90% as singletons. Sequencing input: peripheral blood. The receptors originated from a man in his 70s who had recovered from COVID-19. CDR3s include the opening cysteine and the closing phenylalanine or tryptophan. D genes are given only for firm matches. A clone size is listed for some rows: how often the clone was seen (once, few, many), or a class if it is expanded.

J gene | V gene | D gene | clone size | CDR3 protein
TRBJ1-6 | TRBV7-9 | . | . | CASSSQGSDSPLHF
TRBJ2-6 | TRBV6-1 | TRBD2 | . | CASSAGLAGVGGSGANVLTF
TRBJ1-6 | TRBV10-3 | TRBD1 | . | CAISPDRDSPLHF
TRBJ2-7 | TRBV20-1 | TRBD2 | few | CSASSGGPSGEQYF
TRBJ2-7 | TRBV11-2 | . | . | CASSSGLYEQYF
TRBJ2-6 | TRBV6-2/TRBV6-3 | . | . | CASSKQTGQFYSGANVLTF
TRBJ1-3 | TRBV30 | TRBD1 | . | CAWSNLRGPGNTIYF
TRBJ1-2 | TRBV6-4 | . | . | CASVVYPGVGGYTF
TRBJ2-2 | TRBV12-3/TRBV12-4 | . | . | CASSLVLPGELFF
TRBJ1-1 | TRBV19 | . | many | CASSPALGVNTEAFF
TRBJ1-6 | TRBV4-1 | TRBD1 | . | CASSLQTGWSPLHF
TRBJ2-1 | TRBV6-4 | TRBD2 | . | CASSETGGNSYNEQFF
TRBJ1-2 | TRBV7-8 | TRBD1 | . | CASSLAGDRGHGYTF
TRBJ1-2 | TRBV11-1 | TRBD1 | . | CASRDTGGRSGYTF
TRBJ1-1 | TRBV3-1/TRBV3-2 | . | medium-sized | CASSQTGEAFF
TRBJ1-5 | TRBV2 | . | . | CASSSDEWNQPQHF